The next 3 T cell receptor beta chains were all read from a single sample in a study of tumor-infiltrating lymphocytes in primary liver carcinoma. Co-extracted RNA and DNA came from roughly 20-30 mg of unsorted bulk tissue. A constant-region primer served to make TCR beta cDNA from roughly 460 ng total RNA. Slightly modified ARM-PCR, run as three nested multiplex PCR rounds, produced the TCR beta libraries. Rounds one and two of PCR, each of around 9 cycles, were primed with TRBV1-TRBV30 forward primers and a C-beta reverse primer. Using its own MiXCR run on the multiplex PCR reads, TCRdb lists one record per CDR3 protein. Found here are fewer than 80,000 distinct CDR3 sequences, about 75% of them singletons; the top ten hold approximately 27%. Sequencing was done on a sample of tumor-adjacent normal liver tissue. The source of these receptors is a man aged 35-49 years with primary liver carcinoma and hepatitis B virus infection.

This clonotype was picked up many times. The CDR3 here is CASTPSGGDQETQYF. The CDR3 nucleotides are TGTGCCAGCACCCCAAGCGGAGGGGACCAAGAGACCCAGTACTTC. This chain connects TRBV5-4 to TRBJ2-5, with D possibly matching TRBD2 (6 bases). Germline values: CDR1 SGHNT, CDR2 YYREEE (reference sequence). Trimming left V 6 bases short and J 0 bases short, with 15 bases between. This CDR3 has 15 residues. The full variable domain, in which reference TRBV5-4 and TRBJ2-5 provide the parts outside the CDR3, is ETGVTQSPTHLIKTRGQQVTLRCSSQSGHNTVSWYQQALGQGPQFIFQYYREEENGRGNFPPRFSGLQFPNYSSELNVNALELDDSALYLCASTPSGGDQETQYFGPGTRLLVL.

A word on this clonotype: An end of the junction differs from the germline gene, which may be a read error. This chain links TRBV29-1 with TRBJ2-5; tentative D call: TRBD1 (6 bases). Germline V CDR1 and CDR2: SQVTM, ANQGSEA. There are 12 residues in the CDR3. The CDR3 here is CIGMDSGESQYF. CDR3 nucleotide sequence: TGCATCGGTATGGACAGTGGAGAGTCCCAGTACTTC.

A word on this clonotype: At one end, the junction sequence differs from germline, possibly due to a read error. This chain uses TRBV28 with TRBJ2-3; D gene ambiguous. The V gene's germline CDR1 is MDHEN and CDR2 SYDVKM. The CDR3 runs 12 residues. The CDR3 DNA reads TGCGCCAGTGGCGAGAGCACAGATACGCAGTATTTT. Its protein product is CASGESTDTQYF.